Below, one TCR beta chain is given with its context. The data were obtained in a study of blood T cells in healthy people across ages. Through a sample-barcoded 5' primer and a J-beta primer mix, a second PCR was run for roughly 7 to 11 cycles. From the 5' RACE reads, TCRdb called clonotypes with MiXCR, one entry per CDR3 protein. The sample includes under 2,000,000 distinct CDR3 sequences, around half of them seen just once. V was shortened by 4 bases and J by 4 bases, with 14 bases between the two germline ends. Germline-derived CDR1 and CDR2 are SGHDT and YYEEEE. The CDR3 has 14 residues. This rearrangement joins TRBV5-6 to TRBJ1-2; D ambiguous. The receptor was derived from a woman in her forties in good health. Material: blood. CDR3 DNA: TGTGCCAGCAGCGGAGAGGACGGACCCTATGGCTACACCTTC. It is translated as CASSGEDGPYGYTF.